What follows are 5 T cell receptor beta chains derived from one specimen sequenced in a study of T-cell memory formation after mild COVID-19. TCRdb re-derived calls from the 5' RACE reads in MiXCR, one entry per CDR3 protein. Of hundreds of thousands of distinct CDR3 sequences in the sample, about 20% are singletons; the top ten hold approximately 13%. The sample taken for sequencing was PBMCs or a T cell subset sorted from them (not recorded which). The receptors derive from an adult woman who had mild COVID-19 (a few samples of this study predate the infection). Cell type and time point are not known.

This chain connects TRBV12-3 or TRBV12-4 to TRBJ1-1; D gene ambiguous. The V end lost 5 bases, the J end lost 6 bases, and 16 bases lay between the germline ends. CDR3 size: 14 residues. The CDR3 protein is CASSPHEVEAEAFF. CDR3 DNA: TGTGCCAGCAGTCCCCACGAGGTAGAAGCTGAAGCTTTCTTT.

This clonotype came up once. V is TRBV6-1 and J is TRBJ2-7; 8 positions agree with TRBD1. Trimming took 3 bases from V and 4 from J; bases not matched to a gene: 5. CDR1 is MNHNS, CDR2 SASEGT, per germline. The CDR3 extends over 14 amino acids. This chain's CDR3 is CASSDPGGEYEQYF. For the CDR3, the DNA is TGTGCCAGCAGTGACCCAGGGGGCGAATACGAGCAGTACTTC.

The table lists this clonotype with a few counts. The chain joins TRBV19 to TRBJ2-7; TRBD1 matches at 8 bases. CDR1 is LNHDA, CDR2 SQIVND, per germline (reference sequence). The length of the CDR3 is 18 residues. V shed 4 bases and J 0 bases; nucleotides not matched to a gene: 14. The CDR3 DNA follows: TGTGCCAGTAGTAAGGTCGGACCGACAGGGGCGAGCTCCTACGAGCAGTACTTC. Its protein is CASSKVGPTGASSYEQYF.

The chain combines TRBV20-1 with TRBJ1-1; TRBD1 aligns across 10 bases. The CDR3 contains 14 residues. The V gene's germline CDR1 is DFQATT and CDR2 SNEGSKA (reference sequence). Trimming at V came to 5 bases and at J to 3 bases, leaving 6 bases not matched to a gene. DNA of the CDR3: TGCAGTGCTGCAAGGACAGGGGGGCACACTGAAGCTTTCTTT. Protein: CSAARTGGHTEAFF.

This clonotype occurred many times. This chain uses TRBV7-3 with TRBJ2-1; 11 nucleotides agree with TRBD2. The J segment lost 4 bases and the V segment lost 4 bases, leaving 3 bases of the junction unmatched. The CDR3 spans 15 residues. Per germline, CDR1 SGHTA and CDR2 FQGTGA. CDR3 bases: TGTGCCAGCAGCTCTAGCGGGGGGATGTACAATGAGCAGTTCTTC. Translating gives CASSSSGGMYNEQFF.